These 2 T cell receptor beta chains were all obtained from the same sample, sequenced in a study of T cells expressing NK-cell markers. No DNA is given; TCRdb re-called the 5' RACE reads and lists each CDR3 protein once. The table gives fewer than 200,000 distinct CDR3 sequences; the top ten clones make up about 18% of it. The specimen was blood T cells: a sorted CD56 or NKG2C T cell subset, CD4+ or CD8+ T cells, or bulk PBMC T cells (not recorded which). These receptors were taken from a woman between 18 and 75 years old in good health.

The CDR3 here is CASSPGETDTGELFF. The chain carries TRBV9 and TRBJ2-2; absent DNA, TCRdb's TRBD1 call cannot be checked. In germline, CDR1 is SGDLS, CDR2 YYNGEE. The CDR3 runs 15 residues.

The CDR3 protein is CASSTLMGGSAKNIQYF. V and J are TRBV6-1 and TRBJ2-4; the D gene TCRdb calls, TRBD1, cannot be checked with no DNA. Germline-derived CDR1 and CDR2 are MNHNS and SASEGT. This CDR3 spans 17 amino acids.